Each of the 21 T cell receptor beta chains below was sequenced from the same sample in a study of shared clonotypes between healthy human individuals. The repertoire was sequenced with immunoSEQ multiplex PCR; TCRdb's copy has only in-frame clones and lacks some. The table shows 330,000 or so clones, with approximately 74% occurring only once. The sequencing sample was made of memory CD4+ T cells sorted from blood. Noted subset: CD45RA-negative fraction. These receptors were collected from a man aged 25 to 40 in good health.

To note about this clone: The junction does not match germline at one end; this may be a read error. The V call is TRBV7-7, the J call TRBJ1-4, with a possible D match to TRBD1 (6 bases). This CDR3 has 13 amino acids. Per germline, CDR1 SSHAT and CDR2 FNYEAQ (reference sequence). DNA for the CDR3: TGTGCTAGCATCTTAAGGGGGGGTGAAAAACTGTTTTTT. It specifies CASILRGGEKLFF. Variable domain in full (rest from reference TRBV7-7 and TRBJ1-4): GAGVSQSPRYKVTKRGQDVTLRCDPISSHATLYWYQQALGQGPEFLTYFNYEAQPDKSGLPSDRFSAERPEGSISTLTIQRTEQRDSAMYRCASILRGGEKLFFGSGTQLSVL.

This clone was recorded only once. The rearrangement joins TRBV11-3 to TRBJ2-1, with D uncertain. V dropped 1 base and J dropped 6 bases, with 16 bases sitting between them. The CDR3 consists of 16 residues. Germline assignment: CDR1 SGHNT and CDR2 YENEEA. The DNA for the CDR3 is TGTGCCAGCAGCTTAGGGGGTGTGCTAACGAGCAATGAGCAGTTCTTC. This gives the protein CASSLGGVLTSNEQFF.

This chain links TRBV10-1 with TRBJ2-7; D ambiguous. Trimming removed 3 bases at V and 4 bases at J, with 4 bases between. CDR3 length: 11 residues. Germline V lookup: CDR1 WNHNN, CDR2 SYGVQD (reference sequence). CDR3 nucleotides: TGCGCCAGCAGTGAAACGTACGAGCAGTACTTC. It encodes CASSETYEQYF.

The CDR3 here is CASSEVGRQGNQPQHF. Written as DNA, the CDR3 is TGTGCCAGCAGTGAAGTTGGCCGACAGGGTAATCAGCCCCAGCATTTT. The chain combines TRBV2 with TRBJ1-5, with 7 nucleotides matching TRBD1. This CDR3 comprises 16 residues. CDR1 and CDR2 (germline): SNHLY, FYNNEI. Trimming took 1 base from V and 4 from J; bases not matched to a gene: 7.

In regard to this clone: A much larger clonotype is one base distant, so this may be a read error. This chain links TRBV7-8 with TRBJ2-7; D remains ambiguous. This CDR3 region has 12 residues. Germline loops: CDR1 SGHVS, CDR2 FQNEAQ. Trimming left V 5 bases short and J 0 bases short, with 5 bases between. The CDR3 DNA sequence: TGTGCCAGCAGCCAGAGCTCCTACGAGCAGTACTTC. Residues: CASSQSSYEQYF. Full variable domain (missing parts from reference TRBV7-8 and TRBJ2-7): GAGVSQSPRYKVAKRGQDVALRCDPISGHVSLFWYQQALGQGPEFLTYFQNEAQLDKSGLPSDRFFAERPEGSVSTLKIQRTQQEDSAVYLCASSQSSYEQYFGPGTRLTVT.

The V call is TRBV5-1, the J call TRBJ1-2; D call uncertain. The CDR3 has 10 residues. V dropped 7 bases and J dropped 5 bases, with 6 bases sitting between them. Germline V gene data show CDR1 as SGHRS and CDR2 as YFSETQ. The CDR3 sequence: CASSEYGYTF. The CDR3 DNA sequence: TGCGCCAGCTCTGAATATGGCTACACCTTC.

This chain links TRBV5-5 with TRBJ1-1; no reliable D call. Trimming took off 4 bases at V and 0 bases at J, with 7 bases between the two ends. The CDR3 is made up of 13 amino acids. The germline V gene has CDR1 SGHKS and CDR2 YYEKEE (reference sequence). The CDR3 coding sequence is TGTGCCAGCAGCCCGATCCTGAACACTGAAGCTTTCTTT. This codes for CASSPILNTEAFF.

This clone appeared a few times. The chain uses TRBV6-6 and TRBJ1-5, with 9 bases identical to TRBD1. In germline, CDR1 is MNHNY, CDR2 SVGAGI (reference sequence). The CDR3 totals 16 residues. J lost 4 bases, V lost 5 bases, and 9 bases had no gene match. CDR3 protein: CASSRKTGGGNQPQHF. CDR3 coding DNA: TGTGCCAGCAGTAGAAAGACAGGGGGTGGGAATCAGCCCCAGCATTTT.

CDR3 region: CASSRPGDTEAFF. The CDR3 DNA reads TGTGCCAGCAGCCGGCCCGGGGACACTGAAGCTTTCTTT. This chain connects TRBV5-6 to TRBJ1-1; D is undetermined. V gave up 4 bases and J gave up 3 bases, with 10 bases separating them. The germline gives CDR1 SGHDT, CDR2 YYEEEE. The CDR3 covers 13 residues.

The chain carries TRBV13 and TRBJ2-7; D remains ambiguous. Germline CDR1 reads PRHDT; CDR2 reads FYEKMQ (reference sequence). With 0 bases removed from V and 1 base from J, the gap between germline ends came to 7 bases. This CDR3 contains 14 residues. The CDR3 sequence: CASSLGPASYEQYF. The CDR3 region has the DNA TGTGCCAGCAGCTTAGGGCCAGCATCCTACGAGCAGTACTTC.

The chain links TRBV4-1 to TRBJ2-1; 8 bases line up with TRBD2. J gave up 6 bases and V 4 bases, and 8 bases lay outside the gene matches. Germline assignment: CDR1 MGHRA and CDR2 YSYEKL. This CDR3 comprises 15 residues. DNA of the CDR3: TGCGCCAGCAGCCTGCGGGAGGCAGGGCCCAATGAGCAGTTCTTC. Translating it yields CASSLREAGPNEQFF.

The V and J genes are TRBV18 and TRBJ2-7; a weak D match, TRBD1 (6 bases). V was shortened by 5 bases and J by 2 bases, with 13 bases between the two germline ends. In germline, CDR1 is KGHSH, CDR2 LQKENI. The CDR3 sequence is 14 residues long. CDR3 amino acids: CASSAGQSAYEQYF. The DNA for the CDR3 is TGTGCCAGCTCAGCCGGACAGTCAGCCTACGAGCAGTACTTC.

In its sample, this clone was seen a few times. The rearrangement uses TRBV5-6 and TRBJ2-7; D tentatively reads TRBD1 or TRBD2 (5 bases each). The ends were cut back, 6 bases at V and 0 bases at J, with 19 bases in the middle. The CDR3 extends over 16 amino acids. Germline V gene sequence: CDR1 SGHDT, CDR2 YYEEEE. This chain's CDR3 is CASTRGVAAYSYEQYF. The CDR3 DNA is TGTGCCAGCACTCGAGGGGTGGCGGCGTACTCCTACGAGCAGTACTTC.

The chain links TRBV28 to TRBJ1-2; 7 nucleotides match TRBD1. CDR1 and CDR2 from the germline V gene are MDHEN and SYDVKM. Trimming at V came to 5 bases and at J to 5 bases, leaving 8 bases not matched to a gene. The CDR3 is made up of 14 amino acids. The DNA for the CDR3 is TGTGCCAGCAGTCTCGGGACAGCCCCTTATGGCTACACCTTC. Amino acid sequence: CASSLGTAPYGYTF.

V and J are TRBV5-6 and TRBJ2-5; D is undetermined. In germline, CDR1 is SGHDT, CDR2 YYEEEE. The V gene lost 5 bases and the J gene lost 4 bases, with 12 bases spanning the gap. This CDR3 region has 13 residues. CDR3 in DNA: TGTGCCAGCAGATCTCTGCCCGGAGAGACCCAGTACTTC. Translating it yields CASRSLPGETQYF. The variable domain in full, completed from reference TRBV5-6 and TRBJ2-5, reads DAGVTQSPTHLIKTRGQQVTLRCSPKSGHDTVSWYQQALGQGPQFIFQYYEEEERQRGNFPDRFSGHQFPNYSSELNVNALLLGDSALYLCASRSLPGETQYFGPGTRLLVL.

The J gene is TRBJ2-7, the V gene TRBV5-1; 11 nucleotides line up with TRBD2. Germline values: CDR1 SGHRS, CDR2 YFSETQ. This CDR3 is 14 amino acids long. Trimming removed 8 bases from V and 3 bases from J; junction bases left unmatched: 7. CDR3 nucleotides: TGCGCCAGTGGACCCGGGACTAGCGGCTACGAGCAGTACTTC. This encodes CASGPGTSGYEQYF.

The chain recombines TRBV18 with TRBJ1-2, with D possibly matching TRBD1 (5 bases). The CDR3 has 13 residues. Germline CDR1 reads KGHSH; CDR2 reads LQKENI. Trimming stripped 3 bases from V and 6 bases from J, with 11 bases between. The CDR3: CASSPQGAHGYTF. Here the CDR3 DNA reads TGTGCCAGCTCACCTCAGGGTGCGCATGGCTACACCTTC.

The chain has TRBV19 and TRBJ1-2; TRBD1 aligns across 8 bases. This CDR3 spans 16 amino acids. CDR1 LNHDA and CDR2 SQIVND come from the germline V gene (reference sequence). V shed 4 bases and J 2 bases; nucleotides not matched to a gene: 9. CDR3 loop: CASSTRTGFENYGYTF. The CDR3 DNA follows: TGTGCCAGTAGTACCAGGACAGGGTTTGAGAACTATGGCTACACCTTC.

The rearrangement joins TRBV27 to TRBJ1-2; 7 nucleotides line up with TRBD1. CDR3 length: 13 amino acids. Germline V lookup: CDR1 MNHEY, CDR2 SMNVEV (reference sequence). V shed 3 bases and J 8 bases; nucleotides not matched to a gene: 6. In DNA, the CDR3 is TGTGCCAGCAGTTTGCAGGGGGGCGGGGGCTACACCTTC. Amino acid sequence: CASSLQGGGGYTF.

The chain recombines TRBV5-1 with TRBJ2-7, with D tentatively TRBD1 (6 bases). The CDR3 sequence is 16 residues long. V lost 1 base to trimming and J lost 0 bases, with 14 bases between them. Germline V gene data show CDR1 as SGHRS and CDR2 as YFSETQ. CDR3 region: CASSLQGQLSSYEQYF. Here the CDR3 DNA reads TGCGCCAGCAGCTTGCAAGGACAGTTAAGCTCCTACGAGCAGTACTTC.

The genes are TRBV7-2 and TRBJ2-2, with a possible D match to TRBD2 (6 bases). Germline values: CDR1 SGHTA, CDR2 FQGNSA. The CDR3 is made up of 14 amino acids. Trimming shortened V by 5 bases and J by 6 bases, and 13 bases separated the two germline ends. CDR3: CASSERLVSGELFF. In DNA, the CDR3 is TGTGCCAGCAGCGAAAGACTAGTCTCCGGGGAGCTGTTTTTT.